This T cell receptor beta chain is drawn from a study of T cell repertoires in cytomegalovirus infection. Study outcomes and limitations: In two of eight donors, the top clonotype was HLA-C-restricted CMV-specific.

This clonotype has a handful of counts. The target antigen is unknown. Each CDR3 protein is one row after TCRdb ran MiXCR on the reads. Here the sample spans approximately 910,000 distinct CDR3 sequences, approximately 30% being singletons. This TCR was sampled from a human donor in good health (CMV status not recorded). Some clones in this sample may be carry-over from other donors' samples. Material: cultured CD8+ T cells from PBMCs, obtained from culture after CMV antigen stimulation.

The CDR3 DNA reads TGCAGTGCCTCCGATGCGGGGGAAGGTGGCGATGAGCAGTTCTTC. As protein: CSASDAGEGGDEQFF. This chain joins TRBV20-1 and TRBJ2-1, with 7 bases that match TRBD2. The germline gives CDR1 DFQATT, CDR2 SNEGSKA (reference sequence). The J segment lost 8 bases and the V segment lost 6 bases, leaving 16 bases of the junction unmatched. The CDR3 contains 15 residues.